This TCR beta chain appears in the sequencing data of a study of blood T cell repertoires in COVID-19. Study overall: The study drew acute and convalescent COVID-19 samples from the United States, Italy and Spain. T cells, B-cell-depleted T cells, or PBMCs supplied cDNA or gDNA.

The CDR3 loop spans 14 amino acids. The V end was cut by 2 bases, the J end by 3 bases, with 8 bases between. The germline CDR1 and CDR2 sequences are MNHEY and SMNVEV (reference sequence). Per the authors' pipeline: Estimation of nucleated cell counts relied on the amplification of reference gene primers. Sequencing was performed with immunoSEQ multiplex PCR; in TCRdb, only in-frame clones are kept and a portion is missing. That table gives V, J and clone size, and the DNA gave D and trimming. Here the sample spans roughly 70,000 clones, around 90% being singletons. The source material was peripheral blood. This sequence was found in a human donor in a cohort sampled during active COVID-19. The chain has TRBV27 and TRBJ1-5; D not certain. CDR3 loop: CASSLAGVNQPQHF. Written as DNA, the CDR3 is TGTGCCAGCAGTTTAGCGGGAGTCAATCAGCCCCAGCATTTT.